The rows below give T cell receptor beta chains drawn from one sample of a study of blood T cell repertoires in COVID-19. Libraries were prepared by immunoSEQ multiplex PCR; TCRdb keeps only in-frame clonotypes and omits some of them. The sample holds 75,000 or so clones, roughly 89% seen once. The specimen was peripheral blood. The receptor source for this set is a woman over 75 with active or convalescent COVID-19. CDR3s include the opening cysteine and the closing phenylalanine or tryptophan. The order of the fields is clone size, V gene, CDR3 length, D gene, J gene, CDR3 protein, CDR3 DNA. A D gene is named only where the DNA matches it firmly. Size is stated for part of the rows, as once, few or many counts, or as a class when the clone is expanded.

>.|TRBV7-6|14|.|TRBJ2-3
CASSERLETDTQYF
TGTGCCAGCAGCGAACGACTAGAGACAGATACGCAGTATTTT
>.|TRBV28|14|.|TRBJ1-2
CASSSLPGIYGYTF
TGTGCCAGCAGTTCCCTCCCCGGGATTTATGGCTACACCTTC
>.|TRBV7-2|14|TRBD2|TRBJ2-7
CASSLVRGADEQYF
TGTGCCAGCAGCTTAGTGCGGGGGGCGGACGAGCAGTACTTC
>once|TRBV5-4|16|TRBD1|TRBJ1-4
CASSSGNRGHNEKLFF
TGTGCCAGCAGCTCAGGCAACAGGGGGCATAATGAAAAACTGTTTTTT
>.|TRBV7-2|13|.|TRBJ1-6
CASSPLGGSPLHF
TGTGCCAGCAGCCCGCTGGGGGGATCACCCCTCCACTTT
>.|TRBV28|15|TRBD2|TRBJ2-7
CASSFFSGGAHEQYF
TGTGCCAGCAGTTTCTTCAGCGGGGGGGCCCACGAGCAGTACTTC
>.|TRBV19|15|TRBD2|TRBJ2-3
CASSLGLAGTDTQYF
TGTGCCAGTAGCCTCGGACTAGCTGGGACAGATACGCAGTATTTT
>.|TRBV3-1/TRBV3-2|16|.|TRBJ2-5
CASRGSDLFYQETQYF
TGTGCCAGCCGGGGGAGCGACCTATTCTACCAAGAGACCCAGTACTTC
>few|TRBV28|14|.|TRBJ2-1
CASSPLGLAPEQFF
TGTGCCAGCAGTCCCCTGGGACTGGCCCCGGAGCAGTTCTTC
>.|TRBV5-1|15|TRBD2|TRBJ2-1
CASSLGLAGNNEQFF
TGCGCCAGCAGCTTGGGGCTAGCGGGAAACAATGAGCAGTTCTTC
>.|TRBV2|12|TRBD1|TRBJ1-1
CASSDRGREAFF
TGTGCCAGCAGCGACAGGGGGCGCGAGGCTTTCTTT
>.|TRBV7-9|14|.|TRBJ1-3
CASSLTNDGNTIYF
TGTGCCAGCAGCCTTACAAATGATGGAAACACCATATATTTT
>.|TRBV7-3|12|.|TRBJ2-5
CASMGAEETQYF
TGTGCCAGCATGGGGGCGGAGGAGACCCAGTACTTC
>.|TRBV7-9|12|.|TRBJ2-7
CASSSQGNEQYF
TGTGCCAGCAGCTCCCAGGGTAACGAGCAGTACTTC
>.|TRBV5-1|16|TRBD2|TRBJ2-7
CASSLGRGGSSYEQYF
TGCGCCAGCAGCTTGGGGCGAGGCGGGAGCTCCTACGAGCAGTACTTC
>.|TRBV14|19|TRBD1|TRBJ1-1
CASSHPVTGGPFMNTEAFF
TGTGCCAGCAGCCACCCGGTGACAGGGGGGCCTTTCATGAACACTGAAGCTTTCTTT
>.|TRBV3-1/TRBV3-2|18|.|TRBJ2-6
CASSQDRTSTRGANVLTF
TGTGCCAGCAGCCAAGATCGTACCTCTACGCGGGGGGCCAACGTCCTGACTTTC
>.|TRBV3-1/TRBV3-2|13|TRBD1|TRBJ1-6
CASSQDRVSPLHF
TGTGCCAGCAGCCAGGACAGGGTTTCACCCCTCCACTTT
>.|TRBV7-9|13|.|TRBJ2-1
CASSPGSYNEQFF
TGTGCCAGCAGCCCGGGCTCCTACAATGAGCAGTTCTTC
>once|TRBV5-1|14|.|TRBJ2-7
CASSFGGITREQYF
TGCGCCAGCAGCTTCGGGGGAATTACGCGGGAGCAGTACTTC
>few|TRBV19|16|.|TRBJ1-5
CATRQAPTRSNQPQHF
TGTGCCACGCGACAGGCGCCCACCCGGAGCAATCAGCCCCAGCATTTT
>.|TRBV5-4|14|.|TRBJ2-7
CASSSTGQFYEQYF
TGTGCCAGCAGCTCAACTGGACAGTTCTACGAGCAGTACTTC
>.|TRBV7-2|14|.|TRBJ1-1
CASSLGGGRTEAFF
TGTGCCAGCAGCTTAGGGGGGGGGCGGACTGAAGCTTTCTTT
>.|TRBV28|11|TRBD1|TRBJ1-6
CASSPTGPLHF
TGTGCCAGCAGTCCGACAGGGCCCCTCCACTTT
>.|TRBV29-1|15|.|TRBJ1-2
CSVFDPGGSNYGYTF
TGCAGCGTTTTTGATCCGGGGGGATCAAACTATGGCTACACCTTC
>.|TRBV28|15|TRBD1|TRBJ1-2
CASSFTGQNNYGYTF
TGTGCCAGCAGTTTTACGGGACAGAATAACTATGGCTACACCTTC
>.|TRBV18|15|TRBD1|TRBJ1-1
CASSPRTGGNTEAFF
TGTGCCAGCTCACCCCGGACAGGGGGGAACACTGAAGCTTTCTTT
>.|TRBV10-3|13|TRBD1|TRBJ1-2
CAISRTGGRGYTF
TGTGCCATCAGCCGGACAGGCGGCCGTGGCTACACCTTC
>.|TRBV19|14|TRBD1|TRBJ2-1
CASSIWDRVNEQFF
TGTGCCAGTAGTATATGGGACAGGGTGAATGAGCAGTTCTTC
>.|TRBV30|12|.|TRBJ2-2
CACPGPAGELFF
TGTGCCTGCCCTGGGCCCGCCGGGGAGCTGTTTTTT
>.|TRBV28|15|TRBD1|TRBJ1-5
CASRQEGARNQPQHF
TGTGCCAGCAGACAGGAGGGGGCGAGGAATCAGCCCCAGCATTTT
>.|TRBV29-1|13|TRBD1|TRBJ1-2
CSAPTGGISGYTF
TGCAGCGCCCCGACAGGGGGAATCTCTGGCTACACCTTC
>once|TRBV5-3|17|TRBD1|TRBJ1-3
CARSRTGGDGSGNTIYF
TGTGCCAGAAGCCGGACAGGGGGCGATGGTTCTGGAAACACCATATATTTT
>.|TRBV28|13|TRBD1|TRBJ1-6
CASSGTGYSPLHF
TGTGCCAGCAGTGGGACAGGGTATTCACCCCTCCACTTT
>.|TRBV19|15|TRBD2|TRBJ2-1
CASSILAGGDNEQFF
TGTGCCAGTAGTATTCTAGCGGGGGGAGACAATGAGCAGTTCTTC
>.|TRBV2|13|.|TRBJ2-1
CASTVVSYNEQFF
TGTGCCAGCACAGTGGTCTCCTACAATGAGCAGTTCTTC
>.|TRBV28|13|.|TRBJ2-7
CASSLGNSYEQYF
TGTGCCAGCAGTTTGGGCAACTCCTACGAGCAGTACTTC
>.|TRBV6-6|15|TRBD2|TRBJ2-3
CASRLAGISTDTQYF
TGTGCCAGCAGATTAGCGGGGATCAGCACAGATACGCAGTATTTT
>.|TRBV24-1|15|.|TRBJ1-2
CATSDGSTANYGYTF
TGTGCCACCAGTGATGGATCGACAGCTAACTATGGCTACACCTTC
>.|TRBV9|12|.|TRBJ1-2
CASAGFNYGYTF
TGTGCCAGCGCCGGGTTTAACTATGGCTACACCTTC
>.|TRBV6-2/TRBV6-3|15|TRBD1|TRBJ2-5
CASSYPGTANPALYF
TGTGCCAGCAGTTACCCCGGGACAGCCAACCCGGCCCTATACTTC
>.|TRBV9|15|.|TRBJ1-5
CASSVGPGVNQPQHF
TGTGCCAGCAGCGTAGGTCCCGGGGTAAATCAGCCCCAGCATTTT
>.|TRBV6-5|15|.|TRBJ1-3
CASSSTVLGGNTIYF
TGTGCCAGCAGTTCCACGGTTCTGGGCGGAAACACCATATATTTT
>.|TRBV19|14|.|TRBJ2-2
CASSITGGPGELFF
TGTGCCAGTAGTATAACTGGGGGCCCCGGGGAGCTGTTTTTT
>.|TRBV3-1/TRBV3-2|14|.|TRBJ2-2
CASSQVMNTGELFF
TGTGCCAGCAGCCAAGTCATGAACACCGGGGAGCTGTTTTTT
>once|TRBV7-3|13|.|TRBJ2-2
CASSSDGSGELFF
TGTGCCAGCAGCTCAGACGGGTCCGGGGAGCTGTTTTTT
>.|TRBV7-9|13|.|TRBJ2-7
CASSLGSPYEQYF
TGTGCCAGCAGCTTAGGGAGTCCCTACGAGCAGTACTTC
>.|TRBV7-2|14|.|TRBJ1-5
CASSFRQSNQPQHF
TGTGCCAGCAGCTTCCGACAGAGCAATCAGCCCCAGCATTTT